This T cell receptor beta chain was recorded in a study of radiotherapy plus CTLA-4 blockade in lung cancer. On the study more broadly: Objective responses were documented in around a sixth of patients, with disease control in about 29%. Study findings and constraints: Blood-borne expansion of tumor-derived TCR clones followed radiotherapy plus ipilimumab. Among reported predictors of response, early blood T cell clone dynamics with interferon-beta performed best.

The data were produced by immunoSEQ multiplex PCR, yet TCRdb's version contains in-frame clones alone and is incomplete. The data hold around 95,000 clones, with roughly four fifths observed a single time. CDR1 and CDR2 from the germline V gene are MNHEY and SVGAGI. Trimming took 0 bases from V and 1 from J, leaving 7 bases between them. This CDR3 has 15 amino acids. The sample holds a few counts of this clone. What it recognizes is unknown. The receptor was isolated from a human donor with non-small cell lung cancer who had stable disease on radiotherapy plus ipilimumab. The V and J genes are TRBV6-5 and TRBJ1-3; D might be TRBD1 (5 bases). The sequenced sample was peripheral blood, obtained from a patient treated with radiotherapy plus ipilimumab. This CDR3 reads CASSYSQGSGNTIYF. DNA of the CDR3: TGTGCCAGCAGTTACTCGCAGGGATCTGGAAACACCATATATTTT.